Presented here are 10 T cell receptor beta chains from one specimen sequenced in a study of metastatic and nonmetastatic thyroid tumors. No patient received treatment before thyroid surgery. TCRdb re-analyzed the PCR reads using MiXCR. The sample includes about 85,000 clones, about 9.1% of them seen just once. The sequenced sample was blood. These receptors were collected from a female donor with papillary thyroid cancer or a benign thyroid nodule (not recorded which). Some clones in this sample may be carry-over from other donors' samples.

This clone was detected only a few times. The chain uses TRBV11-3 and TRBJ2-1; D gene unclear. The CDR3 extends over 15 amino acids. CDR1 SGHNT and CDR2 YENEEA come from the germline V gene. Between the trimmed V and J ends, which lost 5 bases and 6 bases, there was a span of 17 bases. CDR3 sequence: CASSPSSSASNEQFF. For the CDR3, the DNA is TGTGCCAGCAGCCCAAGTAGCAGTGCCTCCAATGAGCAGTTCTTC.

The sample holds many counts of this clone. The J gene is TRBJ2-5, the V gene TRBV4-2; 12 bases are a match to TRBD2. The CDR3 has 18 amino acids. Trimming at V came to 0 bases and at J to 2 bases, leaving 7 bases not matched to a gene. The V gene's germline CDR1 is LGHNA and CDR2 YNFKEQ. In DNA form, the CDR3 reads TGTGCCAGCAGCCAAGAAGGGGGACTAGCGGGCTTACAAGAGACCCAGTACTTC. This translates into CASSQEGGLAGLQETQYF.

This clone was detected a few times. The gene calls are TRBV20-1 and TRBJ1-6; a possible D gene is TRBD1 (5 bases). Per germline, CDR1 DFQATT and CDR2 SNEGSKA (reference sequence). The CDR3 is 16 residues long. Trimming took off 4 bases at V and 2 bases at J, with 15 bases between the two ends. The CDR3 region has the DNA TGCAGTGCTATGAGGGACGCCCGCCCCTATAATTCACCCCTCCACTTT. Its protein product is CSAMRDARPYNSPLHF.

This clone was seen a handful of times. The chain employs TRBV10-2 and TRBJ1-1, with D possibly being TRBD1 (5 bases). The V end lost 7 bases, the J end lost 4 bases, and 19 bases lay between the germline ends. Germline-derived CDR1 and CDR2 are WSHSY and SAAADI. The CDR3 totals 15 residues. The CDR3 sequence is CASKSQGVGRTEAFF. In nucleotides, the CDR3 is TGCGCCAGCAAGTCCCAGGGCGTCGGACGCACTGAAGCTTTCTTT.

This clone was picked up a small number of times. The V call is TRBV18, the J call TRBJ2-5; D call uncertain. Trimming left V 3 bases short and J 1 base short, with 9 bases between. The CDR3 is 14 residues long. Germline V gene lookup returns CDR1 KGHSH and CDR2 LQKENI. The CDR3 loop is CASSPNSFQETQYF. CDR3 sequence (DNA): TGTGCCAGCTCACCCAACAGCTTCCAAGAGACCCAGTACTTC.

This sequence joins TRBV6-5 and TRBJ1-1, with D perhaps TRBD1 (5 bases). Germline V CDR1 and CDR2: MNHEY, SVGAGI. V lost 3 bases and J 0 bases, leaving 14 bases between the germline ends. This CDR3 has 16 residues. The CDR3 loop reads CASSYLAAGLNTEAFF. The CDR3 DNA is TGTGCCAGCAGTTATCTGGCGGCAGGGCTGAACACTGAAGCTTTCTTT.

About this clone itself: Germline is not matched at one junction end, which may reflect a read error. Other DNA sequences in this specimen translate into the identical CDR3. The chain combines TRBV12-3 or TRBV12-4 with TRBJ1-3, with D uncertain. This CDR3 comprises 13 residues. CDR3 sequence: CASSTRPGNTIYF. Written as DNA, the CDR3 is TGTGCCAGCAGCACGAGGCCTGGAAACACCATATATTTC.

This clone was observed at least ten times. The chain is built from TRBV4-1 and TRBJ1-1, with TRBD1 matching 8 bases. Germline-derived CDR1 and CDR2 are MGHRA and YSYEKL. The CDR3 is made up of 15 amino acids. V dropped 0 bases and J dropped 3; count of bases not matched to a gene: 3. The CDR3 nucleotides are TGCGCCAGCAGCCAAGACATACAGGGGGACACTGAAGCTTTCTTT. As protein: CASSQDIQGDTEAFF.

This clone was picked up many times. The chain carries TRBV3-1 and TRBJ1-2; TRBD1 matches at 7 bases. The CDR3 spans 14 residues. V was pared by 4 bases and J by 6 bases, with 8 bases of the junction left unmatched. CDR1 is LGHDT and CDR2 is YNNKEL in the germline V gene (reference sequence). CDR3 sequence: CASSPRAGGDGYTF. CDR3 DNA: TGTGCCAGCAGCCCCAGAGCAGGGGGAGATGGCTACACCTTC.

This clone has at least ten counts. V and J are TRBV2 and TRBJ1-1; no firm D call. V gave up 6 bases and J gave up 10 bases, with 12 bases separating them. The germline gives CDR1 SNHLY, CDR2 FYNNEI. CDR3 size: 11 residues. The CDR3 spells CASRGNKGAFF. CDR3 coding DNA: TGTGCCAGCAGGGGTAATAAAGGAGCTTTCTTT.